Listed below are T cell receptor beta chains from one sample, sequenced in a study of shared clonotypes between healthy human individuals. The method was immunoSEQ multiplex PCR; TCRdb's version includes in-frame clones alone and lacks a portion of them. The repertoire has a few million clones, 95% of them found once; the top ten carry roughly 0.13%. Sequencing was carried out using naive CD4+ T cells sorted from blood. Receptors were obtained from a man aged 18 to 30 in good health. Each CDR3 is given with its conserved first and last residue. Fields, in order: J gene, D gene, V gene, clone size, CDR3 protein, CDR3 DNA. A D gene is named only where the DNA matches it firmly. A clone size is listed for some rows: how often the clone was seen (once, few, many), or a class if it is expanded.

J gene: TRBJ2-5; D gene: TRBD2; V gene: TRBV5-6; clone size: NA; CDR3 protein: CASSSGLAKGKTQYF; CDR3 DNA: TGTGCCAGCAGCTCGGGACTAGCGAAGGGAAAGACCCAGTACTTC
J gene: TRBJ2-7; D gene: NA; V gene: TRBV18; clone size: NA; CDR3 protein: CASSPWQGSSYEQYF; CDR3 DNA: TGTGCCAGCTCACCGTGGCAGGGAAGCTCCTACGAGCAGTACTTC
J gene: TRBJ2-5; D gene: NA; V gene: TRBV10-2; clone size: NA; CDR3 protein: CASSPGQIKTGTQYF; CDR3 DNA: TGCGCCAGTAGCCCGGGACAAATAAAGACCGGGACCCAGTACTTC
J gene: TRBJ2-5; D gene: TRBD1; V gene: TRBV2; clone size: NA; CDR3 protein: CASSEQGAGRETQYF; CDR3 DNA: TGTGCCAGCAGTGAGCAGGGGGCCGGTAGAGAGACCCAGTACTTC
J gene: TRBJ1-1; D gene: TRBD1; V gene: TRBV19; clone size: NA; CDR3 protein: CASSIPTGGTEAFF; CDR3 DNA: TGTGCCAGTAGTATCCCGACAGGGGGGACTGAAGCTTTCTTT
J gene: TRBJ2-2; D gene: NA; V gene: TRBV30; clone size: NA; CDR3 protein: CAWSVTNTGELFF; CDR3 DNA: TGTGCCTGGAGTGTAACCAACACCGGGGAGCTGTTTTTT
J gene: TRBJ1-5; D gene: TRBD1; V gene: TRBV19; clone size: NA; CDR3 protein: CASSLRTGPNQPQHF; CDR3 DNA: TGTGCCAGTAGTCTCAGGACAGGTCCCAATCAGCCCCAGCATTTT
J gene: TRBJ1-2; D gene: NA; V gene: TRBV6-1; clone size: NA; CDR3 protein: CASSLGAGGYTF; CDR3 DNA: TGTGCCAGCAGTCTTGGGGCAGGAGGCTACACCTTC
J gene: TRBJ1-4; D gene: NA; V gene: TRBV2; clone size: NA; CDR3 protein: CASRDRSYEKLFF; CDR3 DNA: TGTGCCAGCAGGGACAGAAGTTATGAAAAACTGTTTTTT
J gene: TRBJ2-7; D gene: NA; V gene: TRBV25-1; clone size: NA; CDR3 protein: CASSEVPGSYEQYF; CDR3 DNA: TGTGCCAGCAGTGAGGTCCCCGGGTCCTACGAGCAGTACTTC
J gene: TRBJ2-5; D gene: TRBD2; V gene: TRBV7-2; clone size: NA; CDR3 protein: CASSLNSAGVGETQYF; CDR3 DNA: TGTGCCAGCAGCTTAAATTCGGCGGGAGTTGGGGAGACCCAGTACTTC
J gene: TRBJ2-2; D gene: NA; V gene: TRBV21-1; clone size: NA; CDR3 protein: CASSKVGQGKDTGELFF; CDR3 DNA: TGTGCCAGCAGCAAAGTGGGACAGGGAAAGGACACCGGGGAGCTGTTTTTT
J gene: TRBJ2-1; D gene: NA; V gene: TRBV6-5; clone size: NA; CDR3 protein: CASSSYLNEQFF; CDR3 DNA: TGTGCCAGCAGTTCGTACCTCAATGAGCAGTTCTTC
J gene: TRBJ2-1; D gene: TRBD2; V gene: TRBV7-8; clone size: NA; CDR3 protein: CASSAGLAGRDEQFF; CDR3 DNA: TGTGCCAGCAGCGCGGGACTAGCGGGACGCGATGAGCAGTTCTTC
J gene: TRBJ1-5; D gene: NA; V gene: TRBV19; clone size: few; CDR3 protein: CASSIDWGNQPQHF; CDR3 DNA: TGTGCCAGTAGTATCGATTGGGGGAATCAGCCCCAGCATTTT
J gene: TRBJ2-7; D gene: NA; V gene: TRBV7-6; clone size: NA; CDR3 protein: CASSLRTLPYEQYF; CDR3 DNA: TGTGCCAGCAGCTTAAGGACTCTCCCCTACGAGCAGTACTTC
J gene: TRBJ1-5; D gene: NA; V gene: TRBV27; clone size: NA; CDR3 protein: CASSPLGTLNQPQHF; CDR3 DNA: TGTGCCAGCAGTCCTCTCGGAACACTCAATCAGCCCCAGCATTTT
J gene: TRBJ2-7; D gene: NA; V gene: TRBV7-2; clone size: NA; CDR3 protein: CASSIQGANSYEQYF; CDR3 DNA: TGTGCCAGCAGCATACAGGGCGCCAACTCCTACGAGCAGTACTTC